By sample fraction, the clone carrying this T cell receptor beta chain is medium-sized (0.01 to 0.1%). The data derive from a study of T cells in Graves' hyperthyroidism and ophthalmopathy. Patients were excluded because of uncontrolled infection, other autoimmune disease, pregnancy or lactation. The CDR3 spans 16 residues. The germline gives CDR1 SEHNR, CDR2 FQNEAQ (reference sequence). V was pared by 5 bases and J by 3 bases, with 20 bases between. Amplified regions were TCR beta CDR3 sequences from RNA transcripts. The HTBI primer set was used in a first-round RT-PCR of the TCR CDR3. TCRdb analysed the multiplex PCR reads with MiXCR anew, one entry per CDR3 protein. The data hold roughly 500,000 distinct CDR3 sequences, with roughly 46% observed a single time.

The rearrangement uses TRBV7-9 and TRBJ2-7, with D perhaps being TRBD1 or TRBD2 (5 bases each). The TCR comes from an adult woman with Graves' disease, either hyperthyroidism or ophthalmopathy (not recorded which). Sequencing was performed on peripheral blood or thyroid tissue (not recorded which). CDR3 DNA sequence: TGTGCCAGCAGCCCCCCACAGGCGGACTTCCTCTACGAGCAGTACTTC. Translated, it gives CASSPPQADFLYEQYF. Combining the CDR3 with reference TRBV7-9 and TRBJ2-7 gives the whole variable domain DTGVSQNPRHKITKRGQNVTFRCDPISEHNRLYWYRQTLGQGPEFLTYFQNEAQLEKSRLLSDRFSAERPKGSFSTLEIQRTEQGDSAMYLCASSPPQADFLYEQYFGPGTRLTVT.